The 20 T cell receptor beta chains reported below all come from one sample, sequenced in a study of Ad26.COV2.S vaccination and SARS-CoV-2 variants. This table comes from immunoSEQ multiplex PCR, and its TCRdb copy is limited to in-frame clones, with some not included. The repertoire includes around 500,000 clones, roughly nine tenths of them detected once, and 1.7% sits in the top ten. The sample's treatment: over 15 received Ad26.COV2.S at low or high dose, single or two shots; about five received placebo; per-sample allocation not given. The investigators took samples on day 63 after the first vaccine or placebo injection. The sequenced sample was peripheral blood, obtained in a trial of Ad26.COV2.S vaccine versus placebo. These receptors originate from a person aged 18-65 years who received the Ad26.COV2.S COVID-19 vaccine or a placebo.

This clone occurred a few times. The chain links TRBV4-3 to TRBJ1-2; D is ambiguous. V was shortened by 1 base and J by 5 bases, with 11 bases between the two germline ends. This CDR3 spans 14 amino acids. Germline V gene lookup returns CDR1 LGHNA and CDR2 YSLEER. CDR3 loop: CASSQATTGYGYTF. The CDR3 region has the DNA TGCGCCAGCAGCCAAGCCACTACCGGATATGGCTACACCTTC.

This clone appeared a single time. The chain carries TRBV10-3 and TRBJ1-2; D unresolved. The CDR3 length is 13 residues. Germline V lookup: CDR1 ENHRY, CDR2 SYGVKD. Trimming pared 0 bases from V and 5 bases from J, leaving 7 bases between. CDR3 sequence reads: CAISESMGYGYTF. The CDR3 region has the DNA TGTGCCATCAGTGAGTCGATGGGATATGGCTACACCTTC.

As DNA, the CDR3 is TGTGCCAGCAGTGAAACGCAGGGGAGGACTGAAGCTTTCTTT. As protein: CASSETQGRTEAFF. This rearrangement joins TRBV6-1 to TRBJ1-1; weak D call: TRBD1 (6 bases). The V end was cut by 2 bases, the J end by 5 bases, with 12 bases between. This CDR3 contains 14 residues. CDR1 is MNHNS, CDR2 SASEGT, per germline.

The chain employs TRBV12-3 or TRBV12-4 and TRBJ2-5, with D maybe TRBD1 (5 bases). The germline V and J ends were trimmed by 8 bases and 5 bases, with 15 bases remaining between them. This CDR3 is 13 amino acids long. CDR3 amino acids: CASAPGRVETQYF. The CDR3 DNA sequence: TGTGCCAGCGCCCCAGGCAGGGTCGAGACCCAGTACTTC.

This clone was seen more than once but under ten times. This sequence joins TRBV4-1 and TRBJ2-7; 9 nucleotides align to TRBD1. The CDR3 sequence is 17 residues long. From germline, CDR1 is MGHRA and CDR2 YSYEKL. With V trimmed by 4 bases and J by 3 bases, 13 bases remained unmatched. As DNA, the CDR3 is TGCGCCAGCAGCCTAGCCCCGGTGACAGGGGGTTTCTACGAGCAGTACTTC. It encodes CASSLAPVTGGFYEQYF.

The chain couples TRBV30 to TRBJ2-3, with no clear D. Germline CDR1 reads GTSNPN; CDR2 reads SVGIG (reference sequence). The CDR3 consists of 12 residues. V was cut by 4 bases and J by 0 bases, with 5 bases left in between. The DNA of the CDR3 is TGTGCCTGGACTGCTAGCACAGATACGCAGTATTTT. Translating gives CAWTASTDTQYF.

This clone turned up a few times. The rearrangement joins TRBV7-3 to TRBJ1-6; D remains ambiguous. The CDR3 runs to 13 residues. The V gene lost 5 bases and the J gene lost 7 bases, with 9 bases spanning the gap. Germline CDR1 is SGHTA and CDR2 is FQGTGA. Written as DNA, the CDR3 is TGTGCCAGCAGCGCCACTTACAATTCACCCCTCCACTTT. This gives the protein CASSATYNSPLHF.

Only one count was recorded for this clone. The V gene is TRBV29-1, the J gene TRBJ1-1; perhaps TRBD1 as D (5 bases). The CDR3 runs 14 residues. V lost 1 base to trimming and J lost 3 bases, with 12 bases between them. Germline CDR1 reads SQVTM; CDR2 reads ANQGSEA. CDR3 DNA: TGCAGCGTTGAAGTCAGGGCTAAGGACACTGAAGCTTTCTTT. Translation: CSVEVRAKDTEAFF.

The rearrangement links TRBV24-1 to TRBJ1-1, with D possibly being TRBD1 (6 bases). The germline V and J ends were trimmed by 7 bases and 3 bases, with 17 bases remaining between them. The CDR3 is 15 residues long. Germline V gene data show CDR1 as KGHDR and CDR2 as SFDVKD. The CDR3 DNA follows: TGTGCCACCAGCTCCCACAGGGTTAGTGACACTGAAGCTTTCTTT. Translation: CATSSHRVSDTEAFF.

The genes are TRBV29-1 and TRBJ1-2, with a tentative D call TRBD1 (6 bases). The V gene's germline CDR1 is SQVTM and CDR2 ANQGSEA. The CDR3 extends over 14 amino acids. The V and J ends lost 7 bases and 2 bases respectively, with 17 bases between them. As DNA, the CDR3 is TGCAGCGCTCAGATGGCAGGGGACAACTATGGCTACACCTTC. Amino acids: CSAQMAGDNYGYTF. Full variable domain (rest looked up from reference TRBV29-1 and TRBJ1-2): SAVISQKPSRDICQRGTSLTIQCQVDSQVTMMFWYRQQPGQSLTLIATANQGSEATYESGFVIDKFPISRPNLTFSTLTVSNMSPEDSSIYLCSAQMAGDNYGYTFGSGTRLTVV.

V gene TRBV14 combines with J gene TRBJ2-7, with 9 bases matching TRBD1. Germline-derived CDR1 and CDR2 are SGHDN and FVKESK. The CDR3 runs 15 residues. J lost 4 bases, V lost 0 bases, and 4 bases had no gene match. The CDR3 reads CASSQDRDRVYEQYF. The CDR3 DNA reads as TGTGCCAGCAGCCAAGATAGGGACAGGGTATACGAGCAGTACTTC. Based on the CDR3 plus reference TRBV14 and TRBJ2-7, the full variable domain is EAGVTQFPSHSVIEKGQTVTLRCDPISGHDNLYWYRRVMGKEIKFLLHFVKESKQDESGMPNNRFLAERTGGTYSTLKVQPAELEDSGVYFCASSQDRDRVYEQYFGPGTRLTVT.

V usage is TRBV30 and J usage is TRBJ2-1; TRBD2 agrees at 12 bases. The CDR3 consists of 14 residues. Losses at the gene ends were 4 bases for V and 5 bases for J; bases not matched to a gene: 3. CDR1 is GTSNPN, CDR2 SVGIG, per germline (reference sequence). The CDR3 DNA reads as TGTGCCTGGACAAGACTAGCGGGGGACAATGAGCAGTTCTTC. Its protein is CAWTRLAGDNEQFF.

V usage is TRBV27 and J usage is TRBJ2-6, with 7 bases identical to TRBD1. Germline loops: CDR1 MNHEY, CDR2 SMNVEV (reference sequence). The ends lost 6 bases at V and 6 bases at J; junction bases unmatched: 8. CDR3 length: 15 amino acids. CDR3 bases: TGTGCCAGCAGCTATACAGGGGCCTTGGCCAACGTCCTGACTTTC. This translates into CASSYTGALANVLTF.

This clone was seen only once. The chain recombines TRBV27 with TRBJ2-1, with unresolved D. The CDR3 runs to 13 residues. CDR1 and CDR2 (germline): MNHEY, SMNVEV (reference sequence). V was shortened by 3 bases and J by 3 bases, with 6 bases between the two germline ends. CDR3 loop: CASSLEYYNEQFF. The CDR3 DNA reads TGTGCCAGCAGTTTGGAGTACTACAATGAGCAGTTCTTC.

This sequence joins TRBV19 and TRBJ1-2; D is unclear. Germline V gene lookup returns CDR1 LNHDA and CDR2 SQIVND (reference sequence). Trimming took off 0 bases at V and 2 bases at J, with 4 bases between the two ends. The CDR3 has 13 residues. This chain's CDR3 is CASSIEANYGYTF. CDR3 DNA: TGTGCCAGTAGTATAGAAGCCAACTATGGCTACACCTTC.

The genes are TRBV5-1 and TRBJ2-3; 9 bases line up with TRBD2. The CDR3 totals 16 residues. The trim removed 0 bases at V and 4 bases at J, leaving 6 bases unmatched. In germline, CDR1 is SGHRS, CDR2 YFSETQ. This CDR3 reads CASSLGASGVSDTQYF. In DNA, the CDR3 is TGCGCCAGCAGCTTGGGGGCTAGCGGGGTCTCAGATACGCAGTATTTT.

The J gene is TRBJ1-1, the V gene TRBV12-3 or TRBV12-4; D is unclear. Trimming stripped 3 bases from V and 3 bases from J, with 2 bases between. The CDR3 has 11 amino acids. CDR3: CASSFHTEAFF. In nucleotides, the CDR3 is TGTGCCAGCAGTTTCCACACTGAAGCTTTCTTT.

This clone was picked up one time. DNA for the CDR3: TGTGCCAGCAGCCGAACCGCGGGGGTGATAGCCGGGGAGCTGTTTTTT. Its translation: CASSRTAGVIAGELFF. The rearrangement links TRBV11-2 to TRBJ2-2; the match to TRBD2 covers 7 bases. Germline assignment: CDR1 SGHAT and CDR2 FQNNGV. Trimming took 5 bases from V and 6 from J; bases not matched to a gene: 12. The CDR3 is made up of 16 amino acids.

The chain is built from TRBV19 and TRBJ2-3; the match to TRBD2 covers 12 bases. The CDR3 runs to 16 residues. Germline V lookup: CDR1 LNHDA, CDR2 SQIVND (reference sequence). V lost 7 bases and J lost 8; bases outside the gene matches: 13. Here the CDR3 reads CASTSRTSGTRGTQYF. DNA for the CDR3: TGTGCCAGTACGTCACGGACTAGCGGGACCAGGGGTACGCAGTATTTT.

This clone is a singleton in its sample. The chain carries TRBV24-1 and TRBJ2-3, with no clear D. Germline V CDR1 and CDR2: KGHDR, SFDVKD. V lost 2 bases to trimming and J lost 5 bases, with 7 bases between them. CDR3 length: 13 amino acids. CDR3 nucleotides: TGTGCCACCAGTGATTCAGTAGGAGATACGCAGTATTTT. It is translated as CATSDSVGDTQYF.